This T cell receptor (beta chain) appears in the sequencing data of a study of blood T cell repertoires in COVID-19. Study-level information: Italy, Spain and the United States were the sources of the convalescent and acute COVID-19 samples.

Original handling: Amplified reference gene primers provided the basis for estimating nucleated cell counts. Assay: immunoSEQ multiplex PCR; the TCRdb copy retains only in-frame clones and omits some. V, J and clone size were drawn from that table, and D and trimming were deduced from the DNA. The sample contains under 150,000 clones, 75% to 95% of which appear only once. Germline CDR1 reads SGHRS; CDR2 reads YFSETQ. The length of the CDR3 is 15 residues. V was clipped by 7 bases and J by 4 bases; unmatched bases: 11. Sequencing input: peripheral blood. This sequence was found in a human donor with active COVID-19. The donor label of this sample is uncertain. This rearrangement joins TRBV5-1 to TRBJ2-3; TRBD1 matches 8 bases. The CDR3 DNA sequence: TGCGCCAGCCCCCGCAATGACAGGGGAGCAGATACGCAGTATTTT. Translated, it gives CASPRNDRGADTQYF.